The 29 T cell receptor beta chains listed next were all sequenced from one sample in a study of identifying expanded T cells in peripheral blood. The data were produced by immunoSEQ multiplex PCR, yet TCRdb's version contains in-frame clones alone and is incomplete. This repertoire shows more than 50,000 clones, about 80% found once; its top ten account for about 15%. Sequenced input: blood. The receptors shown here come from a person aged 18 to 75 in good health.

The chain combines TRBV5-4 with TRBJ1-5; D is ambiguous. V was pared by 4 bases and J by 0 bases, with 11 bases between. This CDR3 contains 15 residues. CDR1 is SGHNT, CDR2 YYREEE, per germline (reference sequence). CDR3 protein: CASSAGANSNQPQHF. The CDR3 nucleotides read TGTGCCAGCAGCGCGGGAGCGAATAGCAATCAGCCCCAGCATTTT.

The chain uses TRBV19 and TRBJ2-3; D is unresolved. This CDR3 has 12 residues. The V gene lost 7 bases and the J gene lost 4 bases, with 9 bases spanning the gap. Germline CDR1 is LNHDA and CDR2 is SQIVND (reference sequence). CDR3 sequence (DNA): TGTGCCAGTACGGCTGGCGCAGATACGCAGTATTTT. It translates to CASTAGADTQYF. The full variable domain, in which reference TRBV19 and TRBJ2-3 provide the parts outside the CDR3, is DGGITQSPKYLFRKEGQNVTLSCEQNLNHDAMYWYRQDPGQGLRLIYYSQIVNDFQKGDIAEGYSVSREKKESFPLTVTSAQKNPTAFYLCASTAGADTQYFGPGTRLTVL.

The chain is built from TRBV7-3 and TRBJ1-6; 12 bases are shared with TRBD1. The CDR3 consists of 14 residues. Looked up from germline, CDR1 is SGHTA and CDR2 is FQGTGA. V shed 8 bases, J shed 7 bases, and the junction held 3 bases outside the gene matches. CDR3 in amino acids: CASGTGGVNSPLHF. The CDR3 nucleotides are TGTGCCAGCGGGACAGGGGGCGTGAATTCACCCCTCCACTTT.

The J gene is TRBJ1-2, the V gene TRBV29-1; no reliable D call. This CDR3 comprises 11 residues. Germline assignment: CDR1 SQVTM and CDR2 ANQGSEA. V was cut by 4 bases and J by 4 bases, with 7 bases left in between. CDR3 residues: CSVVEIYGYTF. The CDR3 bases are TGCAGCGTTGTGGAAATCTATGGCTACACCTTC.

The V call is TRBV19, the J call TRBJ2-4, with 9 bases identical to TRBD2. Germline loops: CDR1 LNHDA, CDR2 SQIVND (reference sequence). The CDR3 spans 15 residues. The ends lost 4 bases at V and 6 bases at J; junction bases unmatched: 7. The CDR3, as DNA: TGTGCCAGTAGTACCGGGACTAGCAAGACAAACATTCAGTACTTC. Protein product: CASSTGTSKTNIQYF.

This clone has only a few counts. CDR3 sequence reads: CASSQGYLTKYGYTF. Here the CDR3 DNA reads TGCGCCAGCAGCCAAGGCTACCTAACAAAGTATGGCTACACCTTC. This chain joins TRBV4-1 and TRBJ1-2, with unresolved D. CDR3 size: 15 residues. V was pared by 1 base and J by 5 bases, with 14 bases between. Germline V gene data show CDR1 as MGHRA and CDR2 as YSYEKL.

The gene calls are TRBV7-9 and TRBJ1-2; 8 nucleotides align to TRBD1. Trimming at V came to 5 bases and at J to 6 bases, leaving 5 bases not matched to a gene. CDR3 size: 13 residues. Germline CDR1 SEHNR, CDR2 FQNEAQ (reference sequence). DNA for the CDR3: TGTGCCAGCAGCGGACAGGGACTGGATGGCTACACCTTC. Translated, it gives CASSGQGLDGYTF. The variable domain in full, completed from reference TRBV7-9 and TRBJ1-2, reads DTGVSQNPRHKITKRGQNVTFRCDPISEHNRLYWYRQTLGQGPEFLTYFQNEAQLEKSRLLSDRFSAERPKGSFSTLEIQRTEQGDSAMYLCASSGQGLDGYTFGSGTRLTVV.

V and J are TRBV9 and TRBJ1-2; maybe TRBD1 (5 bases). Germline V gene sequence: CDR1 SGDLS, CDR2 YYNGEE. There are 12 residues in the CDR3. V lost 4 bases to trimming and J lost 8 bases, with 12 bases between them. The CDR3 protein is CASSSAGYGYTF. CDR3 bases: TGTGCCAGCAGCTCAGCAGGGTACGGCTACACCTTC.

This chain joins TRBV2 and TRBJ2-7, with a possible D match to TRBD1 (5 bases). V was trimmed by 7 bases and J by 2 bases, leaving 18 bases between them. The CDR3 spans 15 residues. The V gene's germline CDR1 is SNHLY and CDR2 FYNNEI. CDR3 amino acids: CASTTGPPVAYEQYF. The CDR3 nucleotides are TGTGCCAGCACCACAGGACCTCCGGTCGCCTACGAGCAGTACTTC.

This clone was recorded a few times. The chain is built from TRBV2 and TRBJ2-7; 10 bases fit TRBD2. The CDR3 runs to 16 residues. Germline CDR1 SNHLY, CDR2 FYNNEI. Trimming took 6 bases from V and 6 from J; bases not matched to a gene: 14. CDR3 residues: CASSRLGLAEGSEQYF. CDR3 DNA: TGTGCCAGCAGCCGACTCGGACTAGCGGAGGGAAGCGAGCAGTACTTC.

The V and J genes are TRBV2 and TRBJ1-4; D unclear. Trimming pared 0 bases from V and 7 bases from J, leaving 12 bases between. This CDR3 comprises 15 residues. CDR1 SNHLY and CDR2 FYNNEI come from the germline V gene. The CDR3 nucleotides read TGTGCCAGCAGTGAAGCGGTGGCCCGGGTTGAAAAACTGTTTTTT. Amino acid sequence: CASSEAVARVEKLFF.

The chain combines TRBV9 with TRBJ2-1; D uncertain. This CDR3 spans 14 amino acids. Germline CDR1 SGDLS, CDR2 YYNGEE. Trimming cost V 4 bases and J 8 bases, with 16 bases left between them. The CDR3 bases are TGTGCCAGCAGCCCCGGCCGGGCCCCCGATGAGCAGTTCTTC. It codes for CASSPGRAPDEQFF.

The CDR3 here is CASSPSGGIVNQPQHF. The CDR3 nucleotides read TGTGCCAGTAGTCCGAGTGGGGGTATCGTCAATCAGCCCCAGCATTTT. The rearrangement links TRBV19 to TRBJ1-5, with D perhaps TRBD1 (5 bases). Trimming took 5 bases from V and 3 from J, leaving 17 bases between them. The CDR3 sequence is 16 residues long. CDR1 and CDR2 from the germline V gene are LNHDA and SQIVND (reference sequence).

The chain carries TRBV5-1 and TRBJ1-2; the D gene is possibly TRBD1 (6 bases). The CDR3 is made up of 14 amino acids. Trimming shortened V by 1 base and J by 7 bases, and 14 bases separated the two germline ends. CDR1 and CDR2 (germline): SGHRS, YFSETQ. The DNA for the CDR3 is TGCGCCAGCAGCTTGCAAAGCTCGACAGGTGGCTACACCTTC. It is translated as CASSLQSSTGGYTF.

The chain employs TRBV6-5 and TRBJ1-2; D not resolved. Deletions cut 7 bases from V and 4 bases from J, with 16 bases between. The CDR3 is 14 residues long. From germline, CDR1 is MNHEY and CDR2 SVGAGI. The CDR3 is CASTQRILGYGYTF. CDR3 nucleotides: TGTGCCAGCACCCAACGGATCTTGGGCTATGGCTACACCTTC.

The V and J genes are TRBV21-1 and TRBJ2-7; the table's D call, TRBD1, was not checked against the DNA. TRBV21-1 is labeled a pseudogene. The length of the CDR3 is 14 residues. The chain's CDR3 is CASSRNGAFYEQYV. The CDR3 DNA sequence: TGTGCCAGCAGCAGGAATGGGGCATTCTACGAGCAGTACGTC.

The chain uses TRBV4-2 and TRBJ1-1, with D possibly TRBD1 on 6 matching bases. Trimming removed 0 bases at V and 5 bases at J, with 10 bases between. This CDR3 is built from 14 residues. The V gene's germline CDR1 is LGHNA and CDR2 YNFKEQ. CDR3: CASSQDRGGTEAFF. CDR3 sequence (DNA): TGTGCCAGCAGCCAAGACAGGGGAGGGACTGAAGCTTTCTTT.

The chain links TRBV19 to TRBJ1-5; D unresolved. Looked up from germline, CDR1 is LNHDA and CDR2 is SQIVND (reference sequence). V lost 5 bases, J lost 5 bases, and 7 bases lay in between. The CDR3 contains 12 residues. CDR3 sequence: CASSPHDQPQHF. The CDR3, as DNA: TGTGCCAGTAGTCCCCACGATCAGCCCCAGCATTTT.

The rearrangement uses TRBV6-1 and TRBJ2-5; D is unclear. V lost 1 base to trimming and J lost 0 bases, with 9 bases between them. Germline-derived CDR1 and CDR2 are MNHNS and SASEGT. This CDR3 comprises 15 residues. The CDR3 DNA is TGTGCCAGCAGTGAAGGGTTTACAAACCAAGAGACCCAGTACTTC. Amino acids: CASSEGFTNQETQYF.

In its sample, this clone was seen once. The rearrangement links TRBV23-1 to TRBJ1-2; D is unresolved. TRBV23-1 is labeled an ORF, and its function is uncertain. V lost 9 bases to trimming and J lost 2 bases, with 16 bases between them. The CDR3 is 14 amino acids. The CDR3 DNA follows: TGCGCCAGTCTCCCAAGGTACTTAAACTATGGCTACACCTTC. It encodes CASLPRYLNYGYTF.

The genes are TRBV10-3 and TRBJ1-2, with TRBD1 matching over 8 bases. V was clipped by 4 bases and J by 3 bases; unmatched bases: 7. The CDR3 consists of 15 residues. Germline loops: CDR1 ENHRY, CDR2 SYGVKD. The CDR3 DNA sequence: TGTGCCATCAGTGGGTGGGCAGGGGGCGACTATGGCTACACCTTC. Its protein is CAISGWAGGDYGYTF.

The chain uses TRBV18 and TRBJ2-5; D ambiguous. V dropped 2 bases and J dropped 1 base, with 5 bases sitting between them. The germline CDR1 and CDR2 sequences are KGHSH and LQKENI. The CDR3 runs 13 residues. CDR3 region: CASSPGPQETQYF. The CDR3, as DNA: TGTGCCAGCTCACCAGGGCCCCAAGAGACCCAGTACTTC.

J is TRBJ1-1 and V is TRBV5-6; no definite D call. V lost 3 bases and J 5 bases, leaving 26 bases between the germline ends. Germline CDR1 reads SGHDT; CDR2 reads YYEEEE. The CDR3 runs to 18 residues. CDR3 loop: CASSSIGVGSRFETEAFF. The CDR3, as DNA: TGTGCCAGCAGCTCTATCGGTGTCGGTTCCCGGTTCGAGACTGAAGCTTTCTTT.

The CDR3 DNA is TGTGCCAGCAGCTTAGAGAGGGTAGAGTCACCCCTCCACTTT. Amino acids: CASSLERVESPLHF. This sequence joins TRBV11-2 and TRBJ1-6, with no clear D. CDR3 length: 14 residues. V was clipped by 0 bases and J by 10 bases, with 10 bases between them. CDR1 SGHAT and CDR2 FQNNGV come from the germline V gene.

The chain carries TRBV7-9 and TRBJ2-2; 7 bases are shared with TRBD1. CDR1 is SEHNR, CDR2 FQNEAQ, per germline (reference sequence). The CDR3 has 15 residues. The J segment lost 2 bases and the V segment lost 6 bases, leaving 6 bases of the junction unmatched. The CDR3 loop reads CASSWTGINTGELFF. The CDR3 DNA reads TGTGCCAGCAGTTGGACAGGAATTAACACCGGGGAGCTGTTTTTT.

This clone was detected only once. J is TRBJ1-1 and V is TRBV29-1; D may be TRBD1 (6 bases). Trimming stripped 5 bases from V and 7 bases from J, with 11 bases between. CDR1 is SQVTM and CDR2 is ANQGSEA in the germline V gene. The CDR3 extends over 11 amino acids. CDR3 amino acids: CSVLGGSEAFF. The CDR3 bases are TGCAGCGTTCTAGGGGGAAGTGAAGCTTTCTTT.

CDR3 protein: CATSGGQPYGYTF. In DNA, the CDR3 is TGTGCCACCAGCGGGGGACAGCCCTATGGCTACACCTTC. This chain links TRBV15 with TRBJ1-2; 7 bases are a match to TRBD1. After removal of 5 bases from V and 4 bases from J, the junction contained 4 bases not matched to a gene. Germline CDR1 and CDR2: LNHNV and YYDKDF (reference sequence). The CDR3 covers 13 residues. The whole variable domain, filled in from reference TRBV15 and TRBJ1-2, reads DAMVIQNPRYQVTQFGKPVTLSCSQTLNHNVMYWYQQKSSQAPKLLFHYYDKDFNNEADTPDNFQSRRPNTSFCFLDIRSPGLGDTAMYLCATSGGQPYGYTFGSGTRLTVV.

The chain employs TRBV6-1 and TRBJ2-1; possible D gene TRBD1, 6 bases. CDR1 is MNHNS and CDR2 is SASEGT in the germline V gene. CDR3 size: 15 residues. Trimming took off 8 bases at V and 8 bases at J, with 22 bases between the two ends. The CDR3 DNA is TGTGCCAGCGGAGCCGGACAGTTAGGGTTAGATGAGCAGTTCTTC. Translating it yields CASGAGQLGLDEQFF.

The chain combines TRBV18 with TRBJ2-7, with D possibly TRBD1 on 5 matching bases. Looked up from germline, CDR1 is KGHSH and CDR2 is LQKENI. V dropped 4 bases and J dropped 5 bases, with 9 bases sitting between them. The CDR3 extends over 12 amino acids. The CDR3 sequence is CASSLQGHEQYV. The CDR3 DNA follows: TGTGCCAGCTCACTTCAGGGCCACGAGCAGTACGTC.